This TCR beta chain was identified in a study of blood T cell repertoires in COVID-19. Turning to the study itself: COVID-19 samples collected from the United States, Italy and Spain covered acute and convalescent phases. Nucleic acid was either cDNA or gDNA, and it came from T cells, B-cell-depleted T cells, or PBMCs.

In the original workflow: Estimation of nucleated cell counts relied on the amplification of reference gene primers. Repertoires were generated with immunoSEQ multiplex PCR, while TCRdb's copy carries only in-frame clones and drops some. V and J calls and clone size are copied from that table; D and trimming were computed from the DNA. The profile covers about 200,000 clones, with approximately 84% appearing a single time and approximately 5% taken by the ten largest. The CDR3 sequence is 14 residues long. V trimming: 7 bases; J trimming: 2 bases; junction bases outside the gene matches: 5. Germline V lookup: CDR1 MNHEY, CDR2 SVGAGI.

Material for sequencing was peripheral blood. The chain combines TRBV6-5 with TRBJ2-7, with TRBD2 matching over 10 bases. This receptor was taken from an elderly woman with acute or convalescent COVID-19. The DNA for the CDR3 is TGTGCCAGCACTCAAACTAGCGGGGCCTACGAGCAGTACTTC. This encodes CASTQTSGAYEQYF.